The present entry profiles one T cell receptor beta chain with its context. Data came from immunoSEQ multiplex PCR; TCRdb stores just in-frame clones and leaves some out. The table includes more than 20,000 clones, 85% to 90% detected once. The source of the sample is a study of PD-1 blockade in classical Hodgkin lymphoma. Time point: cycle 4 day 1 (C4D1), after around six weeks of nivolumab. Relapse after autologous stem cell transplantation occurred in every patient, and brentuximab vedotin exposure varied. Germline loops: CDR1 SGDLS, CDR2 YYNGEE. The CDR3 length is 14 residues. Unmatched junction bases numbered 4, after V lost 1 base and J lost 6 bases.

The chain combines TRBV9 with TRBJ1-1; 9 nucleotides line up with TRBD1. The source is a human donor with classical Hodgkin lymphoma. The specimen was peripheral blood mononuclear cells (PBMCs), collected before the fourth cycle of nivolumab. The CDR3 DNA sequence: TGTGCCAGCAGCGTAACGGGACAGGGATCTGAAGCTTTCTTT. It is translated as CASSVTGQGSEAFF.